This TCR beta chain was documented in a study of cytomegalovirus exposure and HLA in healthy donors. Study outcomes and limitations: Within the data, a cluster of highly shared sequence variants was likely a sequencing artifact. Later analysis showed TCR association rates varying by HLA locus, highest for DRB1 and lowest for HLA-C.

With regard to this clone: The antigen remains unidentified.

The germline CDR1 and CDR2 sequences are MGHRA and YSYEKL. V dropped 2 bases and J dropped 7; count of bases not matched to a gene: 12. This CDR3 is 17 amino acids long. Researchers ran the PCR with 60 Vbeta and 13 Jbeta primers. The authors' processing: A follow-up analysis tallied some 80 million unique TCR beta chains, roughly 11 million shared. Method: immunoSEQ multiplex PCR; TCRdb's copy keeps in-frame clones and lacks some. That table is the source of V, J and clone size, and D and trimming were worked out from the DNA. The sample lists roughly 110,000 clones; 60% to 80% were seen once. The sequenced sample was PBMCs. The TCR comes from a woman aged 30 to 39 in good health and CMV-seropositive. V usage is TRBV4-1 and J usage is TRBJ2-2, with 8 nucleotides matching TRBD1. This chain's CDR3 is CASSQQDRALYDGELFF. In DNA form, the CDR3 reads TGCGCCAGCAGCCAACAGGACAGGGCCCTATACGACGGGGAGCTGTTTTTT.